A single sample gave rise to the 15 T cell receptor beta chains below, sequenced in a study of beta chain features in type 1 diabetes. Every isolated RNA sample was fully reverse transcribed, so sequencing captured expressed TCRB transcripts. Data came from immunoSEQ multiplex PCR; TCRdb stores just in-frame clones and leaves some out. The table has about 470,000 clones, about 29% seen once; the top ten hold around 0.065%. The sequenced sample consisted of naive CD4+ T cells from blood. Receptors were obtained from a man aged 18 to 30 in good health.

This chain connects TRBV4-2 to TRBJ2-7; a possible D gene is TRBD1 (5 bases). The V end lost 8 bases, the J end lost 6 bases, and 17 bases lay between the germline ends. The CDR3 totals 13 residues. From germline, CDR1 is LGHNA and CDR2 YNFKEQ. CDR3 nucleotides: TGTGCCAGCGCCCAGGGCCCTGATGGCGAGCAGTACTTC. This encodes CASAQGPDGEQYF.

A word on this clone: Other DNA sequences in this sample translate to the same CDR3. J is TRBJ2-1 and V is TRBV7-2; 11 bases map to TRBD2. This CDR3 has 15 amino acids. Germline V lookup: CDR1 SGHTA, CDR2 FQGNSA. The J segment lost 2 bases and the V segment lost 7 bases, leaving 4 bases of the junction unmatched. The CDR3 DNA reads TGTGCCAGCACCCTGACTAGCGGGACCTACAATGAGCAGTTCTTC. Amino acid sequence: CASTLTSGTYNEQFF.

J is TRBJ2-3 and V is TRBV5-4, with 7 bases fitting TRBD2. Germline CDR1 SGHNT, CDR2 YYREEE (reference sequence). The CDR3 contains 13 residues. Here the CDR3 reads CGTGGPSTDTQYF. The CDR3 nucleotides are TGTGGAACGGGAGGTCCTAGCACAGATACGCAGTATTTT.

The chain is built from TRBV29-1 and TRBJ2-5; TRBD2 matches at 12 bases. The CDR3 is 15 residues long. CDR1 and CDR2 from the germline V gene are SQVTM and ANQGSEA. The V segment lost 6 bases and the J segment 5 bases; nucleotides outside the gene matches: 10. CDR3 DNA sequence: TGCAGCGTCCGCGGGACTAGCGGGTCCGGGGAGACCCAGTACTTC. This gives the protein CSVRGTSGSGETQYF.

This clone was picked up a small number of times. J is TRBJ2-7 and V is TRBV9, with TRBD1 matching over 7 bases. J lost 6 bases, V lost 2 bases, and 11 bases had no gene match. The CDR3 sequence is 15 residues long. Germline V gene lookup returns CDR1 SGDLS and CDR2 YYNGEE. The CDR3 DNA sequence: TGTGCCAGCAGCGTTACAGGGGCAAGGGCCTCCGAGCAGTACTTC. Amino acids: CASSVTGARASEQYF.

The V call is TRBV7-2, the J call TRBJ1-2; maybe TRBD1 (5 bases). The CDR3 is made up of 13 amino acids. Per the germline V gene, CDR1 is SGHTA and CDR2 is FQGNSA. The germline V and J ends were trimmed by 5 bases and 4 bases, with 11 bases remaining between them. For the CDR3, the DNA is TGTGCCAGCAGCCCCCGGGGGACCTATGGCTACACCTTC. Amino acid sequence: CASSPRGTYGYTF.

The chain recombines TRBV29-1 with TRBJ2-5; D tentatively fits TRBD1 or TRBD2 (5 bases each). Germline loops: CDR1 SQVTM, CDR2 ANQGSEA. The CDR3 runs to 13 residues. Trimming took off 1 base at V and 4 bases at J, with 10 bases between the two ends. The CDR3 sequence: CSVEVQRGETQYF. In DNA form, the CDR3 reads TGCAGCGTTGAAGTACAGAGGGGAGAGACCCAGTACTTC.

V and J are TRBV4-2 and TRBJ2-5; 7 bases agree with TRBD1. With 0 bases clipped from V and 3 bases from J, the junction kept 4 bases outside the gene matches. The CDR3 runs to 15 residues. Germline lookup yields CDR1 LGHNA and CDR2 YNFKEQ. The CDR3 nucleotides read TGTGCCAGCAGCCAAGAAGTAGGGGGCGAAGAGACCCAGTACTTC. It yields the protein CASSQEVGGEETQYF.

The J gene is TRBJ2-7, the V gene TRBV5-1, with D perhaps matching TRBD1 or TRBD2 (5 bases each). Trimming stripped 1 base from V and 3 bases from J, with 11 bases between. Germline V gives CDR1 SGHRS, CDR2 YFSETQ. The CDR3 loop spans 14 amino acids. The CDR3 DNA is TGCGCCAGCAGCTTGAAGGGACGGATCTACGAGCAGTACTTC. It codes for CASSLKGRIYEQYF.

This chain connects TRBV14 to TRBJ2-5; D could derive from TRBD1 or TRBD2 (5 bases each). Trimming removed 4 bases at V and 5 bases at J, with 17 bases between. The CDR3 has 15 residues. The germline V gene encodes CDR1 SGHDN and CDR2 FVKESK. The CDR3, as DNA: TGTGCCAGCAGCCCACTTAGGGGACCAAGGGAGACCCAGTACTTC. Translation gives CASSPLRGPRETQYF.

This chain connects TRBV5-4 to TRBJ2-1; 10 nucleotides match TRBD2. In germline, CDR1 is SGHNT, CDR2 YYREEE (reference sequence). Trimming at V came to 0 bases and at J to 2 bases, leaving 8 bases not matched to a gene. This CDR3 is 18 amino acids long. CDR3 coding DNA: TGTGCCAGCAGCTTGGCCGTAGGGCTAGCGGGAGCCTACAATGAGCAGTTCTTC. Its protein is CASSLAVGLAGAYNEQFF.

The table lists this clone with a few counts. The chain carries TRBV30 and TRBJ1-2; the match to TRBD1 covers 7 bases. Losses at the gene ends were 4 bases for V and 4 bases for J; bases not matched to a gene: 9. This CDR3 region has 14 residues. Per germline, CDR1 GTSNPN and CDR2 SVGIG (reference sequence). The CDR3 loop is CAWTKDRYIYGYTF. CDR3 nucleotide sequence: TGTGCCTGGACTAAGGACAGGTACATCTATGGCTACACCTTC. Full variable domain (rest looked up from reference TRBV30 and TRBJ1-2): SQTIHQWPATLVQPVGSPLSLECTVEGTSNPNLYWYRQAAGRGLQLLFYSVGIGQISSEVPQNLSASRPQDRQFILSSKKLLLSDSGFYLCAWTKDRYIYGYTFGSGTRLTVV.

The chain recombines TRBV30 with TRBJ1-4, with TRBD1 identical over 8 bases. This CDR3 spans 14 amino acids. With 2 bases clipped from V and 5 bases from J, the junction kept 4 bases outside the gene matches. In germline, CDR1 is GTSNPN, CDR2 SVGIG (reference sequence). This CDR3 is CAWSRQGLNEKLFF. In DNA form, the CDR3 reads TGTGCCTGGAGTCGACAGGGGTTAAATGAAAAACTGTTTTTT.

The chain employs TRBV30 and TRBJ1-1; TRBD1 matches 8 bases. The germline V gene has CDR1 GTSNPN and CDR2 SVGIG (reference sequence). J lost 3 bases, V lost 4 bases, and 4 bases had no gene match. The CDR3 is made up of 13 amino acids. CDR3 DNA: TGTGCCTGGATGAACAGGGGGTACACTGAAGCTTTCTTT. This codes for CAWMNRGYTEAFF.

This chain joins TRBV7-7 and TRBJ2-3; 7 bases map to TRBD1. J lost 5 bases, V lost 4 bases, and 3 bases had no gene match. The length of the CDR3 is 13 residues. CDR1 and CDR2 from the germline V gene are SSHAT and FNYEAQ (reference sequence). CDR3 amino acids: CASSSTGLDTQYF. In DNA, the CDR3 is TGTGCCAGCAGCTCGACAGGGCTAGATACGCAGTATTTT.